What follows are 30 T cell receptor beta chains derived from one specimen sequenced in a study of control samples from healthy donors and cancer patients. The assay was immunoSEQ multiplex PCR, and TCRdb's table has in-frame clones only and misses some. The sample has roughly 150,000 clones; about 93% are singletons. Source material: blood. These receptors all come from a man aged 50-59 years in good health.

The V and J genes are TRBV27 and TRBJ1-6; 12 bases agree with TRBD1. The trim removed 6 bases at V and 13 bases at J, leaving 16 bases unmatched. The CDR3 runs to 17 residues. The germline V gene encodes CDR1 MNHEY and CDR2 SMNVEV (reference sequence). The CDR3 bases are TGTGCCAGCAGACACAATCCGGGACAGGGGGCGCAGGGGCCCCTCCACTTT. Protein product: CASRHNPGQGAQGPLHF.

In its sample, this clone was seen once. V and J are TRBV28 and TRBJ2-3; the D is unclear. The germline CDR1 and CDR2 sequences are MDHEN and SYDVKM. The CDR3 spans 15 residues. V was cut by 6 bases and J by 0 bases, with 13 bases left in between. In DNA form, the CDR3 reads TGTGCCAGCAGAGGTGGAACCTCTAGCACAGATACGCAGTATTTT. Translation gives CASRGGTSSTDTQYF.

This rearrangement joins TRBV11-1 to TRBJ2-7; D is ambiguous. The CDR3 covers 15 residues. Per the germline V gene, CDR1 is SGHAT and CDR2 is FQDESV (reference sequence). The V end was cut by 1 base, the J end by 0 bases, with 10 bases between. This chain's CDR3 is CASSLGPEVSYEQYF. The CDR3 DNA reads TGTGCCAGCAGCTTAGGGCCGGAAGTCTCCTACGAGCAGTACTTC.

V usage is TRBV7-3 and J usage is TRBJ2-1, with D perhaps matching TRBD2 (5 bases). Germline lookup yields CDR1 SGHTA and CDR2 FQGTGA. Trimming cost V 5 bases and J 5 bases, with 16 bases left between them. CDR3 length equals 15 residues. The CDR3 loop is CASSPRGSANNEQFF. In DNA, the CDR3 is TGTGCCAGCAGCCCCCGGGGTAGCGCCAACAATGAGCAGTTCTTC.

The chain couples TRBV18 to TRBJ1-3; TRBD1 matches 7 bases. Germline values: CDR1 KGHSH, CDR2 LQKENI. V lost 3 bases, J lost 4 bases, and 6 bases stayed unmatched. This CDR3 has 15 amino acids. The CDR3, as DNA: TGTGCCAGCTCACCGAACAGGGGTGACGGAAACACCATATATTTT. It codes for CASSPNRGDGNTIYF. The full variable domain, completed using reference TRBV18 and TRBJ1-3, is NAGVMQNPRHLVRRRGQEARLRCSPMKGHSHVYWYRQLPEEGLKFMVYLQKENIIDESGMPKERFSAEFPKEGPSILRIQQVVRGDSAAYFCASSPNRGDGNTIYFGEGSWLTVV.

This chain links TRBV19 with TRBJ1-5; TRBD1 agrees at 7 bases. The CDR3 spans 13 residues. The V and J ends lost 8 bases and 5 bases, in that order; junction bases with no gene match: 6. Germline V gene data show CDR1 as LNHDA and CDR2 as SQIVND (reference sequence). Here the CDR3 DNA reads TGTGCCAGTCAGGGACAGCCCTATCAGCCCCAGCATTTT. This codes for CASQGQPYQPQHF.

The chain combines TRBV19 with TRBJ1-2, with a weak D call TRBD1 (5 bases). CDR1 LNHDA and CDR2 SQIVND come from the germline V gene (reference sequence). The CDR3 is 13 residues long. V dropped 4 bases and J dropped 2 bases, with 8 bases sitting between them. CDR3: CASSTQGNYGYTF. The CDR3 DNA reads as TGTGCCAGTAGTACCCAGGGAAACTATGGCTACACCTTC.

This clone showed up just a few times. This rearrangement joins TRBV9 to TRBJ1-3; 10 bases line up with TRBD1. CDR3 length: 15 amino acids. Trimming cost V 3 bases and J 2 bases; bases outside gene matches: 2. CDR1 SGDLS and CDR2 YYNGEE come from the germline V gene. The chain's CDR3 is CASSDGTGAGNTIYF. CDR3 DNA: TGTGCCAGCAGCGACGGGACAGGGGCTGGAAACACCATATATTTT.

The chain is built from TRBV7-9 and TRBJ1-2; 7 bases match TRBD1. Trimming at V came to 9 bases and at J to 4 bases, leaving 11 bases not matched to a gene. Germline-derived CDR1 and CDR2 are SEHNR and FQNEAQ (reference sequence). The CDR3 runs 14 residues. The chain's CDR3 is CASSTGMGFYGYTF. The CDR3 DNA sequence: TGTGCCAGTTCGACAGGGATGGGGTTCTATGGCTACACCTTC.

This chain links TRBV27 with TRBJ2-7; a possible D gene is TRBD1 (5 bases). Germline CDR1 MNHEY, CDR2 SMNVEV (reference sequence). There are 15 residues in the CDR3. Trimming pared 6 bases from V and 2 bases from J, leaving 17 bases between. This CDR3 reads CASSRSQMTAYEQYF. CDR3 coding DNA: TGTGCCAGCAGCCGGAGTCAAATGACAGCCTACGAGCAGTACTTC.

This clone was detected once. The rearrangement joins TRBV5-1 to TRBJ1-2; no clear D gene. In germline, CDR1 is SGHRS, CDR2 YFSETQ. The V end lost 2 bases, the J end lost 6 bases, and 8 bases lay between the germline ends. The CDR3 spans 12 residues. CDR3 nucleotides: TGCGCCAGCAGCTTCCAGAGGGATGGCTACACCTTC. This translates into CASSFQRDGYTF.

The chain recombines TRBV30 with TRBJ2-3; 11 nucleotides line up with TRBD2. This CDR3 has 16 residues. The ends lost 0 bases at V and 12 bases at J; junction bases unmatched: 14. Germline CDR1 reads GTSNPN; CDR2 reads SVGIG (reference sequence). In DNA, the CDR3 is TGTGCCTGGAGTGTTATAGCGGGAGGGCGTGGGCGCGGCCAGTATTTT. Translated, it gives CAWSVIAGGRGRGQYF. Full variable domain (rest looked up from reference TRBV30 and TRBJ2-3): SQTIHQWPATLVQPVGSPLSLECTVEGTSNPNLYWYRQAAGRGLQLLFYSVGIGQISSEVPQNLSASRPQDRQFILSSKKLLLSDSGFYLCAWSVIAGGRGRGQYFGPGTRLTVL.

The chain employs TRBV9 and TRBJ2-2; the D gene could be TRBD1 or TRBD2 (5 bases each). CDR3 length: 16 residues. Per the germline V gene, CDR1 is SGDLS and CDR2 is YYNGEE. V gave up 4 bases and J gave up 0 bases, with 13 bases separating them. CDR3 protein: CASSPRGDPNTGELFF. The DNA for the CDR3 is TGTGCCAGCAGCCCCCGAGGGGACCCGAACACCGGGGAGCTGTTTTTT.

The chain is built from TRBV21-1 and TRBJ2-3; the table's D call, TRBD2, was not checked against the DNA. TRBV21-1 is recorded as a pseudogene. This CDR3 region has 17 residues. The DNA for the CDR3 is TGTGCCAGCCCCCAACGGGGACTAGCGGGAAACACAGATACGCAGTATTTT. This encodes CASPQRGLAGNTDTQYF.

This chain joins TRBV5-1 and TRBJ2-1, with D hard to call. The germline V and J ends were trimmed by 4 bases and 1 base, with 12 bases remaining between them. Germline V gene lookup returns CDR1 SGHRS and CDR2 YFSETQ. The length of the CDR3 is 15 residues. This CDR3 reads CASSQDGDSYNEQFF. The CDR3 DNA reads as TGCGCCAGCAGCCAGGATGGGGATTCCTACAATGAGCAGTTCTTC.

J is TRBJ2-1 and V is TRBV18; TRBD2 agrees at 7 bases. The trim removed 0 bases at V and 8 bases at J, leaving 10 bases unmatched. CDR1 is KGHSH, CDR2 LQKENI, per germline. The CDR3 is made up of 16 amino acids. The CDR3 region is CASSPPGTAGVYEQFF. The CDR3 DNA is TGTGCCAGCTCACCACCAGGGACGGCGGGGGTCTATGAGCAGTTCTTC.

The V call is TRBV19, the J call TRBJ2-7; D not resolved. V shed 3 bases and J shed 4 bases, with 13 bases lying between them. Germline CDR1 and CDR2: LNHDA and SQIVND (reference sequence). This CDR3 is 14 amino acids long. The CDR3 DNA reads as TGTGCCAGTAGTATCTCTTTCACTACATACGAGCAGTACTTC. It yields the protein CASSISFTTYEQYF. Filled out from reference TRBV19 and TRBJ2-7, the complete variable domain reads DGGITQSPKYLFRKEGQNVTLSCEQNLNHDAMYWYRQDPGQGLRLIYYSQIVNDFQKGDIAEGYSVSREKKESFPLTVTSAQKNPTAFYLCASSISFTTYEQYFGPGTRLTVT.

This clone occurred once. CDR3 amino acids: CSPPPVAESSYNEQFF. CDR3 coding DNA: TGCAGCCCCCCCCCGGTAGCGGAAAGCTCCTACAATGAGCAGTTCTTC. V is TRBV29-1 and J is TRBJ2-1; a possible D gene is TRBD2 (6 bases). Between the trimmed V and J ends, which lost 8 bases and 0 bases, there was a span of 20 bases. CDR3 size: 16 residues. Germline V CDR1 and CDR2: SQVTM, ANQGSEA.

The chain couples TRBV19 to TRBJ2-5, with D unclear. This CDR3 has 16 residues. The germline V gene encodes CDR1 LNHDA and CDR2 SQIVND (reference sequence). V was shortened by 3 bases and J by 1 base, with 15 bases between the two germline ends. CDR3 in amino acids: CASSIGFTDLQETQYF. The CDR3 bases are TGTGCCAGTAGTATTGGATTTACGGACCTCCAAGAGACCCAGTACTTC. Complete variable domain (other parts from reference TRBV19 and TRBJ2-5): DGGITQSPKYLFRKEGQNVTLSCEQNLNHDAMYWYRQDPGQGLRLIYYSQIVNDFQKGDIAEGYSVSREKKESFPLTVTSAQKNPTAFYLCASSIGFTDLQETQYFGPGTRLLVL.

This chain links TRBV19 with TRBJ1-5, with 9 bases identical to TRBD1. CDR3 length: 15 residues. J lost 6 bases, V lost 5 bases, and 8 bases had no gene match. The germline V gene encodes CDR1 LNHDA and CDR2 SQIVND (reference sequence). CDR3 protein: CASSLGTGWTQPQHF. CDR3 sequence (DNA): TGTGCCAGTAGTCTAGGGACAGGGTGGACTCAGCCCCAGCATTTT.

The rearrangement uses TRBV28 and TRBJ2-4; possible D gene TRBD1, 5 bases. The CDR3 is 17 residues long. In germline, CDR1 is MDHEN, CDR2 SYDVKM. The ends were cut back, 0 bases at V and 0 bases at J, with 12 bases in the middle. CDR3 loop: CASSLWGQIKAKNIQYF. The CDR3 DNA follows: TGTGCCAGCAGTTTATGGGGGCAGATAAAAGCCAAAAACATTCAGTACTTC.

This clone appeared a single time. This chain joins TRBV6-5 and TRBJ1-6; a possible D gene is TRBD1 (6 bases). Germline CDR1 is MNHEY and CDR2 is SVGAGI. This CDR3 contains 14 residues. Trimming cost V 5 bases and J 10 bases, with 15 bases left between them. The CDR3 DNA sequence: TGTGCCAGCAGTCCTCAGGGGCAGGAATCACCCCTCCACTTT. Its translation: CASSPQGQESPLHF.

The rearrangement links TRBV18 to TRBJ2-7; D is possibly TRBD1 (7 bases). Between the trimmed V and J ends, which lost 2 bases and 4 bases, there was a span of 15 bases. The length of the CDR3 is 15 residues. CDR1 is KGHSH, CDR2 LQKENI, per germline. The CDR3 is CASSPTLAGGYEQYF. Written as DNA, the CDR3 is TGTGCCAGCTCACCAACCCTGGCAGGGGGGTACGAGCAGTACTTC.

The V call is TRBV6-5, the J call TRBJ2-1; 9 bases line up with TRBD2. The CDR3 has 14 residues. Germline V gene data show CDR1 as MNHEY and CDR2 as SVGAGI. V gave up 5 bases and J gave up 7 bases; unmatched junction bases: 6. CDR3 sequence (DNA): TGTGCCAGCAGTAGTAGCGGGGGTCGGAATGAGCAGTTCTTC. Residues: CASSSSGGRNEQFF.

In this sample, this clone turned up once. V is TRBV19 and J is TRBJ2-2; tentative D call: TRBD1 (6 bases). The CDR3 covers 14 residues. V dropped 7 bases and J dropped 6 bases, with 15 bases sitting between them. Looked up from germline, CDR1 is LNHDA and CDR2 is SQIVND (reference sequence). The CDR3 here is CASTPRDIAGELFF. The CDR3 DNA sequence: TGTGCCAGTACCCCCCGGGACATTGCCGGGGAGCTGTTTTTT.

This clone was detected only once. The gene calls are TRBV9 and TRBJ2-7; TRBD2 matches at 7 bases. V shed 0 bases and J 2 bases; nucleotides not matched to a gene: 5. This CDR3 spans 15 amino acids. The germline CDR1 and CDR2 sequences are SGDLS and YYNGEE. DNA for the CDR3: TGTGCCAGCAGCGTAGTTTGGGACTACCCCTACGAGCAGTACTTC. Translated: CASSVVWDYPYEQYF.

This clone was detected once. CDR3 nucleotides: TGCAGCGTTTCACAGGGGACCAGCAATCAGCCCCAGCATTTT. Encoded protein: CSVSQGTSNQPQHF. V and J are TRBV29-1 and TRBJ1-5; 7 bases match TRBD1. The CDR3 is 14 residues long. From germline, CDR1 is SQVTM and CDR2 ANQGSEA. Unmatched junction bases numbered 5, after V lost 5 bases and J lost 1 base.

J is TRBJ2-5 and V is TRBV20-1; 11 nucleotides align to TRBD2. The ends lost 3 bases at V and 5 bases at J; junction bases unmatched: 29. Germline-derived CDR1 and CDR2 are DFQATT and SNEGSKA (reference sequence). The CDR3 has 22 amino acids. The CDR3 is CSASAPGQGALAGGRGVETQYF. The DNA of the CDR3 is TGCAGTGCTAGTGCTCCGGGACAGGGTGCCCTAGCGGGAGGTCGGGGGGTGGAGACCCAGTACTTC.

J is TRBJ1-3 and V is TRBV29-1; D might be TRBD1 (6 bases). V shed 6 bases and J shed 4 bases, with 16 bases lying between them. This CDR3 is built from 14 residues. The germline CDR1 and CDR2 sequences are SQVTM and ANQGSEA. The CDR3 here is CSVDGGAGGNTIYF. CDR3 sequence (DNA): TGCAGCGTCGACGGGGGCGCAGGGGGAAACACCATATATTTT.

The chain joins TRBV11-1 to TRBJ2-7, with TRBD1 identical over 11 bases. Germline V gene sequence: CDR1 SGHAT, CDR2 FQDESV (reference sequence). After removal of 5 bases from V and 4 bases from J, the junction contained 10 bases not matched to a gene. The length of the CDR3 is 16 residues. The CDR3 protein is CASSQAGTGGRYEQYF. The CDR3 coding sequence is TGTGCCAGCAGCCAAGCCGGGACAGGGGGGAGGTACGAGCAGTACTTC. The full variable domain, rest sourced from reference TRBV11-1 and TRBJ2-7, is EAEVAQSPRYKITEKSQAVAFWCDPISGHATLYWYRQILGQGPELLVQFQDESVVDDSQLPKDRFSAERLKGVDSTLKIQPAELGDSAMYLCASSQAGTGGRYEQYFGPGTRLTVT.